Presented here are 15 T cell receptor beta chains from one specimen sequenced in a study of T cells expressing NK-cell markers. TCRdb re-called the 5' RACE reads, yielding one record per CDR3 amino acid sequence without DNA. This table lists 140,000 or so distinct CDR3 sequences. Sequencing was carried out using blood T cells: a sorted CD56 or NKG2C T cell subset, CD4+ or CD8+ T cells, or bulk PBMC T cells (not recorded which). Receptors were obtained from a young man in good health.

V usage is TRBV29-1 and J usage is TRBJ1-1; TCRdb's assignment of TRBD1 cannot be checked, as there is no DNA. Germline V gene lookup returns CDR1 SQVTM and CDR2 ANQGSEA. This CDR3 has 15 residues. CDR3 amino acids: CSVAGPEILNTEAFF.

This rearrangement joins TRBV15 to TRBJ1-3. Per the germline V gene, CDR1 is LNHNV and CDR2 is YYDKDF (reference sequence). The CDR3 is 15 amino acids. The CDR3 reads CATSRALSSGNTIYF.

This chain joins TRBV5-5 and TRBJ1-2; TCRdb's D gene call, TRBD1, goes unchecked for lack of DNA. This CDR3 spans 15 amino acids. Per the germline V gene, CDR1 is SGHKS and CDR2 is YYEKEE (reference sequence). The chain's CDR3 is CASSLETGANYGYTF.

CDR3 region: CASTAALDTQYF. The chain has TRBV7-9 and TRBJ2-3; the TCRdb call, TRBD1, lacks DNA for checking. This CDR3 region has 12 residues. Germline V gene sequence: CDR1 SEHNR, CDR2 FQNEAQ (reference sequence).

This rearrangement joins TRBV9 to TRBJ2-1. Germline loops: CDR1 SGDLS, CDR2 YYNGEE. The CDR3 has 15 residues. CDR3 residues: CASSVEGSDYNEQFF.

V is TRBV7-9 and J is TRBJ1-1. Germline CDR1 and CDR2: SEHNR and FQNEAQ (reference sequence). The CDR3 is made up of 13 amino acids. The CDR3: CASSPPRDPEAFF.

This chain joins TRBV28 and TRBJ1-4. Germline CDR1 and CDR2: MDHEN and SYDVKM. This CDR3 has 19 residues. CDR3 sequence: CASSLTSQGTYGGIEKLFF. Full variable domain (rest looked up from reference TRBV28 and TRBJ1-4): DVKVTQSSRYLVKRTGEKVFLECVQDMDHENMFWYRQDPGLGLRLIYFSYDVKMKEKGDIPEGYSVSREKKERFSLILESASTNQTSMYLCASSLTSQGTYGGIEKLFFGSGTQLSVL.

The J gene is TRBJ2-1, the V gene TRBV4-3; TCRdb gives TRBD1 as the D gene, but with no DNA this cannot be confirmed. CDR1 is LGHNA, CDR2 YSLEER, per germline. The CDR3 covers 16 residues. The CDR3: CASSRLRDREGDEQFF.

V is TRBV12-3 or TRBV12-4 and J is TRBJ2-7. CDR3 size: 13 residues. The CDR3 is CASTGDSSYEQYF.

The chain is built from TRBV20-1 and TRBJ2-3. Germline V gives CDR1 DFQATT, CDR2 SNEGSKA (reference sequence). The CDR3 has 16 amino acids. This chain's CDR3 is CSARGRNIRSTDTQYF.

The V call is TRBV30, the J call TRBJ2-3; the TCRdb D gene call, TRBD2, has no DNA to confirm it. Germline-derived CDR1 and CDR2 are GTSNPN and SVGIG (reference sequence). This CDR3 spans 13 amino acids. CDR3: CAWSVGPTDTQYF.

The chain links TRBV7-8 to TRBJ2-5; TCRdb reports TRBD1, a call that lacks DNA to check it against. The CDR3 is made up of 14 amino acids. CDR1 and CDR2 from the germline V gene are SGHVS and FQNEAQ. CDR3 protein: CASSSGQTQETQYF.

The CDR3 protein is CASSLTWGSTDTQYF. J is TRBJ2-3 and V is TRBV5-5; TCRdb's assignment of TRBD1 cannot be checked, as there is no DNA. The germline CDR1 and CDR2 sequences are SGHKS and YYEKEE (reference sequence). This CDR3 is built from 15 residues.

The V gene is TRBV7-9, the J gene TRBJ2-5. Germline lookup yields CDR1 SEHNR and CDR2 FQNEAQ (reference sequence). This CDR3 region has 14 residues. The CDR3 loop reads CASSFGGWQETQYF. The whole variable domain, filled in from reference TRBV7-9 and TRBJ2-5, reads DTGVSQNPRHKITKRGQNVTFRCDPISEHNRLYWYRQTLGQGPEFLTYFQNEAQLEKSRLLSDRFSAERPKGSFSTLEIQRTEQGDSAMYLCASSFGGWQETQYFGPGTRLLVL.

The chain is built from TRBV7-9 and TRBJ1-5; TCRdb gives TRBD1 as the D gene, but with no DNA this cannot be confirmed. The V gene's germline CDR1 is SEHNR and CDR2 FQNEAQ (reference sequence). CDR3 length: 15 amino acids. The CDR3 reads CASSFLDRVRQPQHF.